Below are 17 T cell receptor beta chains sequenced from a single sample in a study of regulatory T cells in long-lasting Graves disease. iRepertoire HTBI primers and Arm-PCR of CDR3 regions built TCR beta libraries. One entry per CDR3 protein results from TCRdb running MiXCR on the multiplex PCR reads. The sample has 250,000 to 300,000 distinct CDR3 sequences, 15% to 20% seen once. The time point here: newly diagnosed GD, antithyroid drugs for less than 3 months. PBMC RNA was the source of the TCR library. These same data were also listed under a study on T cells in Graves' hyperthyroidism and ophthalmopathy.

Sequenced here: peripheral blood mononuclear cells (PBMCs), sampled at new diagnosis, from a patient treated with antithyroid drugs. The receptors were gathered from a woman younger than 45 with Graves disease.

This clonotype was observed many times. The chain links TRBV7-2 to TRBJ1-1; D not certain. The CDR3 totals 13 residues. Trimming took 5 bases from V and 8 from J, leaving 15 bases between them. Germline assignment: CDR1 SGHTA and CDR2 FQGNSA. CDR3 residues: CASSLPTVAEAFF. The CDR3 DNA follows: TGTGCCAGCAGCCTCCCTACAGTAGCAGAAGCTTTCTTT.

This clonotype appeared many times. CDR3 residues: CSVEIGERETQYF. The DNA of the CDR3 is TGCAGCGTTGAGATCGGGGAGCGGGAGACCCAGTACTTC. The gene calls are TRBV29-1 and TRBJ2-5; perhaps TRBD2 as D (5 bases). CDR1 and CDR2 (germline): SQVTM, ANQGSEA. With 3 bases removed from V and 5 bases from J, the gap between germline ends came to 13 bases. The CDR3 is made up of 13 amino acids.

This clonotype was detected ten times or more. The chain joins TRBV5-1 to TRBJ2-3, with 9 positions matching TRBD2. Trimming cost V 1 base and J 2 bases; bases outside gene matches: 8. The germline gives CDR1 SGHRS, CDR2 YFSETQ. CDR3 length: 17 residues. CDR3 DNA sequence: TGCGCCAGCAGCTTGATGGCTGCGGGGGGGAACACAGATACGCAGTATTTT. It specifies CASSLMAAGGNTDTQYF.

The V gene is TRBV20-1, the J gene TRBJ2-5, with a possible D match to TRBD2 (7 bases). Trimming removed 2 bases from V and 4 bases from J, with 14 bases in between. The germline V gene has CDR1 DFQATT and CDR2 SNEGSKA (reference sequence). The CDR3 sequence is 14 residues long. The CDR3 reads CSARLLGGGETQYF. The CDR3 bases are TGCAGTGCTAGATTGTTAGGGGGGGGAGAGACCCAGTACTTC.

This clonotype was found a few times. The chain carries TRBV6-1 and TRBJ1-6, with D possibly TRBD1 on 6 matching bases. Germline V gives CDR1 MNHNS, CDR2 SASEGT. CDR3 length equals 15 residues. Trimming took 7 bases from V and 7 from J, leaving 17 bases between them. The CDR3 loop reads CASISRGVGNSPLHF. The CDR3 DNA is TGTGCCAGCATATCCAGGGGAGTTGGGAATTCACCCCTCCACTTT.

This clonotype has just a few counts. A junction boundary mismatches the germline segment, possibly from a read error. The rearrangement links TRBV5-1 to TRBJ2-2, with D hard to call. The CDR3 has 13 residues. Germline values: CDR1 SGHRS, CDR2 YFSETQ. The CDR3 coding sequence is TGCGCCAGCAGCTTCCAGAACGCCGGGGAGCTGTTTTTT. Its translation is CASSFQNAGELFF.

V gene TRBV12-3 or TRBV12-4 combines with J gene TRBJ1-6; 9 bases line up with TRBD1. The V gene end was trimmed by 6 bases and the J gene end by 11 bases; junction bases not matched to a gene: 8. The CDR3 has 14 amino acids. Written as DNA, the CDR3 is TGTGCCAGCAGGCCCGGGACAGGGTTAGCACCCCTCCACTTT. This encodes CASRPGTGLAPLHF.

This clonotype came up many times. The chain employs TRBV12-3 or TRBV12-4 and TRBJ1-5; no clear D. Trimming pared 3 bases from V and 5 bases from J, leaving 8 bases between. CDR3 length equals 13 residues. The CDR3 DNA is TGTGCCAGCAGTTTGGGCCCCTATCAGCCCCAGCATTTT. It translates to CASSLGPYQPQHF.

This clonotype showed up many times. The CDR3 spells CASSLVGRDSYEQYF. For the CDR3, the DNA is TGTGCCAGCAGCTTAGTGGGGCGGGACTCCTACGAGCAGTACTTC. This rearrangement joins TRBV7-9 to TRBJ2-7; TRBD2 is a possible D gene (6 bases). The V gene lost 1 base and the J gene lost 0 bases, with 10 bases spanning the gap. CDR1 and CDR2 from the germline V gene are SEHNR and FQNEAQ (reference sequence). CDR3 length equals 15 residues.

The chain couples TRBV11-2 to TRBJ1-6; no firm D call. The length of the CDR3 is 15 residues. The ends were cut back, 6 bases at V and 3 bases at J, with 12 bases in the middle. Germline V gene sequence: CDR1 SGHAT, CDR2 FQNNGV. In nucleotides, the CDR3 is TGTGCCAGCAGTTTTGGCGGGGACTATAATTCACCCCTCCACTTT. Residues: CASSFGGDYNSPLHF.

A note on this clonotype: A clone one base away is much larger, so this may be a read error. The chain links TRBV10-1 to TRBJ2-7; perhaps TRBD1 as D (6 bases). The V end was cut by 8 bases, the J end by 0 bases, with 11 bases between. Germline V gene sequence: CDR1 WNHNN, CDR2 SYGVQD (reference sequence). This CDR3 has 13 residues. The CDR3 region is CASSDRLSYEQYF. CDR3 DNA: TGCGCCAGCTCCGACAGGCTCTCCTACGAGCAGTACTTC.

This clonotype was detected many times. The chain combines TRBV11-2 with TRBJ2-7; D is unresolved. The CDR3 loop spans 14 amino acids. Trimming took 5 bases from V and 0 from J, leaving 11 bases between them. Germline CDR1 reads SGHAT; CDR2 reads FQNNGV. The CDR3 loop is CASSVSRNSYEQYF. CDR3 sequence (DNA): TGTGCCAGCAGCGTCAGCAGAAACTCCTACGAGCAGTACTTC.

This clonotype has at least ten counts. V is TRBV20-1 and J is TRBJ1-5; D is possibly TRBD1 (5 bases). V shed 3 bases and J shed 4 bases, with 7 bases lying between them. The CDR3 totals 12 residues. Germline CDR1 and CDR2: DFQATT and SNEGSKA (reference sequence). As DNA, the CDR3 is TGCAGTGCTAGGGGGGAGAATCAGCCCCAGCATTTT. Translating it yields CSARGENQPQHF.

This clonotype was seen a handful of times. This chain uses TRBV19 with TRBJ1-5; maybe TRBD1 (5 bases). Per germline, CDR1 LNHDA and CDR2 SQIVND (reference sequence). The CDR3 has 15 residues. Trimming removed 1 base from V and 3 bases from J, with 10 bases in between. The CDR3 region has the DNA TGTGCCAGTAGTATAGCGGGGCATTACAATCAGCCCCAGCATTTT. It encodes CASSIAGHYNQPQHF.

This clonotype was found many times. DNA of the CDR3: TGCAGTGCCCCACTCTGGGGGGACTATGGCTACACCTTC. It translates to CSAPLWGDYGYTF. The rearrangement joins TRBV20-1 to TRBJ1-2, with D perhaps matching TRBD1 (5 bases). Germline CDR1 reads DFQATT; CDR2 reads SNEGSKA (reference sequence). V dropped 6 bases and J dropped 3 bases, with 14 bases sitting between them. The CDR3 extends over 13 amino acids.

This clonotype was observed a few times. The CDR3 sequence: CASSRPPGTGWRYGYTF. The CDR3 region has the DNA TGTGCCAGTAGTCGGCCTCCCGGGACAGGGTGGCGCTATGGCTACACCTTC. V usage is TRBV19 and J usage is TRBJ1-2; 9 bases are shared with TRBD1. The CDR3 is 17 residues long. The trim removed 5 bases at V and 4 bases at J, leaving 14 bases unmatched. Germline V lookup: CDR1 LNHDA, CDR2 SQIVND (reference sequence).

Many counts were recorded for this clonotype. This sequence joins TRBV6-2 or TRBV6-3 and TRBJ2-2; D gene uncertain. V was trimmed by 7 bases and J by 6 bases, leaving 12 bases between them. Germline CDR1 is MNHEY and CDR2 is SVGEGT. The CDR3 sequence is 13 residues long. The CDR3 nucleotides are TGTGCCAGCACCCGACCAGGATCCGGGGAGCTGTTTTTT. Its protein product is CASTRPGSGELFF.